This T cell receptor beta chain was sequenced for a study of OX40 agonist ivuxolimab in advanced cancers. Study at large: Ivuxolimab, which is an agonistic anti-OX40 (CD134) antibody, was administered to the patients. Three patients got partial responses; one had hepatocellular carcinoma and two had cutaneous melanoma. Study findings and constraints: Not determined was the antigen specificity of the expanded peripheral T cells.

Comment on this clone: Its matching antigen is unknown.

Germline V gives CDR1 SGHNT, CDR2 YYREEE (reference sequence). The CDR3 is 15 amino acids. V was shortened by 5 bases and J by 8 bases, with 22 bases between the two germline ends. Autoimmune disease history or systemic immunosuppression excluded patients. Method: immunoSEQ multiplex PCR; TCRdb's copy keeps in-frame clones and lacks some. The repertoire holds over 150,000 clones, 94% seen once, with 0.31% in the top ten. This chain uses TRBV5-4 with TRBJ1-2, with unresolved D. The sequence was collected from an adult with an advanced solid tumor such as melanoma, head and neck, liver or kidney cancer. The input for sequencing was CD4+ or CD8+ T cells sorted from blood, taken in a trial of the OX40 agonist ivuxolimab. This CDR3 reads CASRPPFSPTWGYTF. CDR3 nucleotides: TGTGCCAGCAGACCACCCTTCTCCCCGACTTGGGGCTACACCTTC.